A single sample gave rise to the 2 T cell receptor beta chains below, sequenced in a study of radiotherapy plus CTLA-4 blockade in lung cancer listed by TCRdb under 2018. The library was built by means of the immunoSEQ multiplex PCR assay. Here the immuneACCESS table is served through TCRdb, limited to in-frame sequences with V and J called. Missing clones are a known gap in these copies; in checked studies unresolved V genes cover under half, and the rest lacks a known reason. The sample table records 13,000 to 15,000 clones; about two thirds of these occur just once. Jointly, the top ten make up 46% of the sample. This specimen consisted of peripheral blood, obtained from a patient treated with radiotherapy plus ipilimumab. The receptors were gathered from a human donor with non-small cell lung cancer whose response to radiotherapy plus ipilimumab could not be evaluated.

The chain links TRBV11-2 to TRBJ2-2; 8 positions agree with TRBD1. The germline V gene encodes CDR1 SGHAT and CDR2 FQNNGV. V lost 3 bases and J lost 6; bases outside the gene matches: 6. The CDR3 totals 15 residues. The CDR3 reads CASSLGAGGSGELFF. CDR3 bases: TGTGCCAGCAGCTTGGGGGCAGGGGGCTCCGGGGAGCTGTTTTTT.

By frequency in the sample, this clone is medium-sized (0.01 to 0.1%). V and J are TRBV5-1 and TRBJ1-3; the match to TRBD1 covers 7 bases. Germline V CDR1 and CDR2: SGHRS, YFSETQ. With V trimmed by 0 bases and J by 4 bases, 1 base remained unmatched. This CDR3 spans 14 amino acids. The CDR3 sequence is CASSLEGQGNTIYF. DNA for the CDR3: TGCGCCAGCAGCTTGGAGGGACAGGGAAACACCATATATTTT.